This TCR beta chain was captured in a study of blood T cells in healthy people across ages. This clonotype was seen a handful of times. Its specificity is unknown. A second PCR, run for 7 to 11 cycles, used a sample-barcoded 5' primer plus a J-beta primer mix. TCRdb re-called the 5' RACE reads through MiXCR, storing one row per CDR3 protein. This sample has approximately 820,000 distinct CDR3 sequences, with under 55% found just once. In germline, CDR1 is SGDLS, CDR2 YYNGEE. This CDR3 contains 14 residues. Trimming shortened V by 4 bases and J by 4 bases, and 13 bases separated the two germline ends. Study-wide findings and caveats: TCR beta diversity correlated strongly with naive T cell percentage. Diversity estimated from one million T cells was considered an underestimate. In long-lived donors, naive CD4+ cell counts and diversity exceeded those of aged donors.

Sequencing was done on a sample of blood. The sequence was collected from a man in his sixties in good health. The chain links TRBV9 to TRBJ2-3; D may match TRBD1 or TRBD2 (6 bases each). Here the CDR3 reads CASSSRGAADTQYF. Written as DNA, the CDR3 is TGTGCCAGCAGCTCTAGGGGGGCGGCAGATACGCAGTATTTT.